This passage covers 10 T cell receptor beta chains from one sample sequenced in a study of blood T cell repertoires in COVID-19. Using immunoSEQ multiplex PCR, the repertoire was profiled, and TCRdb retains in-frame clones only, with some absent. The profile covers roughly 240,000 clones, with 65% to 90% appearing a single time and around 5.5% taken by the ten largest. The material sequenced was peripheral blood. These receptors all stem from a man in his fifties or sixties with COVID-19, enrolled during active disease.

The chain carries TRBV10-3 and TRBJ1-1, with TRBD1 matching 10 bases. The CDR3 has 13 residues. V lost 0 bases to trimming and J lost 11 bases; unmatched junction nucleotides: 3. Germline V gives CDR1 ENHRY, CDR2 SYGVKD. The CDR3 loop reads CAISESTGGTAFF. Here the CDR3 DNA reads TGTGCCATCAGTGAGTCGACAGGGGGCACGGCTTTCTTT.

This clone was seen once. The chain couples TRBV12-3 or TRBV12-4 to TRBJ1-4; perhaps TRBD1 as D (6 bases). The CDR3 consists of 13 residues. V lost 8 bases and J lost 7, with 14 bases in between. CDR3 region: CASSRGRSEKLFF. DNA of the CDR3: TGTGCCAGCTCGCGGGGGCGAAGTGAAAAACTGTTTTTT.

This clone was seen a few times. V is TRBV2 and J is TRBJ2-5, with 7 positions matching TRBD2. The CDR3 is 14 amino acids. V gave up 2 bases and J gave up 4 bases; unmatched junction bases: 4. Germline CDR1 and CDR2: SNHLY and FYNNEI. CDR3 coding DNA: TGTGCCAGCAGTGAATCGGGGGGAGGAGAGACCCAGTACTTC. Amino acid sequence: CASSESGGGETQYF.

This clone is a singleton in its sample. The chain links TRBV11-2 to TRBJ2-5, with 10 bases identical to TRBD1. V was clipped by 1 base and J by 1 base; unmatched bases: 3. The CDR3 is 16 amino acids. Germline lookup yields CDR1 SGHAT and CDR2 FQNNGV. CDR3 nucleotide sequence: TGTGCCAGCAGCTTAGTGACAGGGGGCATCCAAGAGACCCAGTACTTC. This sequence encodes CASSLVTGGIQETQYF.

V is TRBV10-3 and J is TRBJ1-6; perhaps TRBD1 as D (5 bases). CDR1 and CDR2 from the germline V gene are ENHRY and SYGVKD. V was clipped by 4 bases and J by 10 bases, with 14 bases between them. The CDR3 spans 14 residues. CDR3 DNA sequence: TGTGCCATCAGTGCACAGGATTCGAGATCACCCCTCCACTTT. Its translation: CAISAQDSRSPLHF.

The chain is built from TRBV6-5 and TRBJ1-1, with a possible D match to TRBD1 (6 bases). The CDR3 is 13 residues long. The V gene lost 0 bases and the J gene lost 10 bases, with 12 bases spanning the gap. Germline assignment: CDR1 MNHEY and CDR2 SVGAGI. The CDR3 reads CASSYSGGHGAFF. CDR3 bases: TGTGCCAGCAGTTACTCGGGGGGGCACGGAGCTTTCTTT.

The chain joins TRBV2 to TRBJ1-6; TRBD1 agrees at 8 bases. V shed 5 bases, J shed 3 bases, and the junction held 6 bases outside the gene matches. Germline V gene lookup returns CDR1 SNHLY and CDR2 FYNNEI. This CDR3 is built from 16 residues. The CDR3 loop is CASSSGGAHYNSPLHF. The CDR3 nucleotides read TGTGCCAGCAGTTCAGGGGGCGCGCACTATAATTCACCCCTCCACTTT.

The CDR3 spells CASRFTRSEQYF. CDR3 coding DNA: TGTGCCAGCAGATTTACTAGGTCCGAGCAGTACTTC. This chain joins TRBV12-3 or TRBV12-4 and TRBJ2-7, with D perhaps TRBD2 (5 bases). The CDR3 length is 12 residues. Trimming removed 6 bases from V and 6 bases from J, with 12 bases in between.

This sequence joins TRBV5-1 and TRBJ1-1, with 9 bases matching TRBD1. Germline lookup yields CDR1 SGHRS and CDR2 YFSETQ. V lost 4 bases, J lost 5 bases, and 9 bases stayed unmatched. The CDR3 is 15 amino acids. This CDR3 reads CASSMDRGERTEAFF. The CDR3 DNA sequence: TGCGCCAGCAGCATGGACAGGGGTGAAAGGACTGAAGCTTTCTTT.

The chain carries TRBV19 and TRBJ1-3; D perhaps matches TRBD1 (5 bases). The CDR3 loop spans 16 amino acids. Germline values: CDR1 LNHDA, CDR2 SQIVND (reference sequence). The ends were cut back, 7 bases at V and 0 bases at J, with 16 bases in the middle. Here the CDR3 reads CASKTPQGSSGNTIYF. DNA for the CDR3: TGTGCCAGTAAGACCCCGCAGGGCAGCTCTGGAAACACCATATATTTT.